This passage covers 20 T cell receptor beta chains from one sample sequenced in a study of blood T cell repertoires in COVID-19. The data were produced by immunoSEQ multiplex PCR, yet TCRdb's version contains in-frame clones alone and is incomplete. Of 300,000 to 450,000 clones in the sample, approximately 89% were seen once. Material for sequencing was PBMCs or T cells enriched from blood (not recorded which). Receptors were obtained from a man in his forties or fifties in a cohort exposed to, infected with or recovered from COVID-19 (not recorded which).

This chain joins TRBV30 and TRBJ2-1; D is uncertain. Germline V gene sequence: CDR1 GTSNPN, CDR2 SVGIG (reference sequence). The CDR3 totals 14 residues. The V end was cut by 0 bases, the J end by 0 bases, with 6 bases between. CDR3 in amino acids: CAWSVASSYNEQFF. In nucleotides, the CDR3 is TGTGCCTGGAGTGTGGCTAGCTCCTACAATGAGCAGTTCTTC. Combining the CDR3 with reference TRBV30 and TRBJ2-1 gives the whole variable domain SQTIHQWPATLVQPVGSPLSLECTVEGTSNPNLYWYRQAAGRGLQLLFYSVGIGQISSEVPQNLSASRPQDRQFILSSKKLLLSDSGFYLCAWSVASSYNEQFFGPGTRLTVL.

The J gene is TRBJ2-5, the V gene TRBV5-1; 11 bases are a match to TRBD2. V trimming: 0 bases; J trimming: 5 bases; junction bases outside the gene matches: 6. Germline V lookup: CDR1 SGHRS, CDR2 YFSETQ. This CDR3 region has 16 residues. The CDR3 bases are TGCGCCAGCAGCTTGGGCCTACTAGCGGGAGCGGAGACCCAGTACTTC. Its translation: CASSLGLLAGAETQYF.

The chain has TRBV3-1 (or the pseudogene TRBV3-2) and TRBJ1-1; weak D call: TRBD1 (5 bases). The V and J ends lost 4 bases and 7 bases respectively, with 13 bases between them. Germline assignment: CDR1 LGHDT and CDR2 YNNKEL (reference sequence). There are 13 residues in the CDR3. In DNA, the CDR3 is TGTGCCAGCAGCCTAACTACAGACAGTGAAGCTTTCTTT. Protein: CASSLTTDSEAFF.

This clone came up once. V is TRBV7-8 and J is TRBJ2-3; TRBD2 aligns across 10 bases. Unmatched junction bases numbered 5, after V lost 5 bases and J lost 0 bases. CDR1 SGHVS and CDR2 FQNEAQ come from the germline V gene. CDR3 length equals 16 residues. CDR3 amino acids: CASSPRTSGSTDTQYF. CDR3 bases: TGTGCCAGCAGCCCCCGGACTAGCGGTAGCACAGATACGCAGTATTTT. The complete variable domain, with remaining parts taken from reference TRBV7-8 and TRBJ2-3, reads GAGVSQSPRYKVAKRGQDVALRCDPISGHVSLFWYQQALGQGPEFLTYFQNEAQLDKSGLPSDRFFAERPEGSVSTLKIQRTQQEDSAVYLCASSPRTSGSTDTQYFGPGTRLTVL.

V is TRBV12-3 or TRBV12-4 and J is TRBJ1-2; D call uncertain. V was clipped by 6 bases and J by 3 bases, with 11 bases between them. There are 13 residues in the CDR3. CDR3 protein: CASSLQWDYGYTF. The CDR3 DNA sequence: TGTGCCAGCAGCCTACAGTGGGACTATGGCTACACCTTC.

This clone was detected once. The rearrangement links TRBV21-1 to TRBJ2-7; the table gives TRBD1 as D, unverified against the DNA. TRBV21-1 is shown as a pseudogene. This CDR3 has 17 residues. The CDR3 DNA reads as TGTGCCACACACTCCGCTTTACAGGGCCTCCCCTCCTACGAGCAGTACTTC. Translation gives CATHSALQGLPSYEQYF.

The chain recombines TRBV25-1 with TRBJ2-5; 14 bases are a match to TRBD2. The junction had 10 bases not matched to a gene; V was cut back by 1 base and J by 6 bases. Per the germline V gene, CDR1 is MGHDK and CDR2 is SYGVNS. This CDR3 has 18 residues. The CDR3 sequence is CASSESPGTSGSLKTQYF. Here the CDR3 DNA reads TGTGCCAGCAGTGAATCCCCCGGGACTAGCGGGAGTCTCAAGACCCAGTACTTC.

Of note for this clone: Other DNA sequences in the sample encode the same CDR3. V is TRBV5-1 and J is TRBJ2-3; D ambiguous. Trimming removed 5 bases at V and 0 bases at J, with 4 bases between. Germline CDR1 reads SGHRS; CDR2 reads YFSETQ. The CDR3 contains 12 residues. In DNA, the CDR3 is TGCGCCAGCAGTCTCAGCACAGATACGCAGTATTTT. Residues: CASSLSTDTQYF.

V gene TRBV19 combines with J gene TRBJ2-1, with 13 bases fitting TRBD2. The length of the CDR3 is 17 residues. With 3 bases clipped from V and 3 bases from J, the junction kept 5 bases outside the gene matches. Germline V gene lookup returns CDR1 LNHDA and CDR2 SQIVND (reference sequence). CDR3 sequence reads: CASSIGTSGMFYNEQFF. The CDR3 DNA sequence: TGTGCCAGTAGTATCGGGACTAGCGGGATGTTCTACAATGAGCAGTTCTTC.

V is TRBV27 and J is TRBJ1-4; TRBD1 matches at 8 bases. This CDR3 is 16 amino acids long. CDR1 MNHEY and CDR2 SMNVEV come from the germline V gene (reference sequence). Losses at the gene ends were 5 bases for V and 7 bases for J; bases not matched to a gene: 12. The CDR3 is CASSTTLQGVGEKLFF. The DNA for the CDR3 is TGTGCCAGCAGTACGACGCTACAGGGGGTGGGTGAAAAACTGTTTTTT.

The chain uses TRBV9 and TRBJ2-7; D not certain. From germline, CDR1 is SGDLS and CDR2 YYNGEE. V gave up 4 bases and J gave up 0 bases, with 8 bases separating them. CDR3 length equals 13 residues. CDR3 sequence: CASSSSSSYEQYF. As DNA, the CDR3 is TGTGCCAGCAGCTCCTCTAGCTCCTACGAGCAGTACTTC.

The rearrangement uses TRBV5-5 and TRBJ1-3, with TRBD1 matching 9 bases. This CDR3 is built from 15 residues. Germline lookup yields CDR1 SGHKS and CDR2 YYEKEE (reference sequence). V shed 4 bases and J 8 bases; nucleotides not matched to a gene: 10. CDR3 DNA sequence: TGTGCCAGCAGCCGAACCGGGACAGGGTCGCACACCATATATTTT. Protein product: CASSRTGTGSHTIYF.

Only one count was recorded for this clone. The chain combines TRBV19 with TRBJ2-3, with D possibly TRBD1 on 6 matching bases. V gave up 10 bases and J gave up 4 bases, with 21 bases separating them. The CDR3 runs 15 residues. Germline CDR1 LNHDA, CDR2 SQIVND (reference sequence). The chain's CDR3 is CATYSGTHNSDTQYF. As DNA, the CDR3 is TGTGCCACCTATTCCGGGACACACAATTCAGATACGCAGTATTTT.

The chain carries TRBV7-9 and TRBJ1-1; D is perhaps TRBD1 (6 bases). CDR3 size: 13 residues. Trimming stripped 1 base from V and 7 bases from J, with 10 bases between. Germline loops: CDR1 SEHNR, CDR2 FQNEAQ (reference sequence). CDR3: CASSLGRGGEAFF. Here the CDR3 DNA reads TGTGCCAGCAGCTTAGGGAGAGGGGGTGAAGCTTTCTTT.

This clone was recorded a few times. This chain connects TRBV7-8 to TRBJ2-2; D gene unclear. The V end was cut by 2 bases, the J end by 3 bases, with 7 bases between. CDR1 and CDR2 (germline): SGHVS, FQNEAQ. This CDR3 is 14 amino acids long. CDR3 nucleotide sequence: TGTGCCAGCAGCTTAATGGCCTACACCGGGGAGCTGTTTTTT. It specifies CASSLMAYTGELFF.

The rearrangement uses TRBV5-1 and TRBJ2-7, with D maybe TRBD2 (6 bases). The CDR3 spans 13 residues. V was trimmed by 1 base and J by 5 bases, leaving 10 bases between them. Germline V gene data show CDR1 as SGHRS and CDR2 as YFSETQ. The CDR3 sequence is CASSLLGGDEQYF. As DNA, the CDR3 is TGCGCCAGCAGCTTGTTAGGAGGGGACGAGCAGTACTTC.

V is TRBV28 and J is TRBJ1-1, with a weak D call TRBD1 (5 bases). Germline V gene data show CDR1 as MDHEN and CDR2 as SYDVKM. V was pared by 5 bases and J by 7 bases, with 11 bases between. There are 12 residues in the CDR3. This CDR3 reads CASSLGHIEAFF. The CDR3 DNA follows: TGTGCCAGCAGTCTGGGGCATATTGAAGCTTTCTTT. Full variable domain (remainder filled in from reference TRBV28 and TRBJ1-1): DVKVTQSSRYLVKRTGEKVFLECVQDMDHENMFWYRQDPGLGLRLIYFSYDVKMKEKGDIPEGYSVSREKKERFSLILESASTNQTSMYLCASSLGHIEAFFGQGTRLTVV.

The rearrangement links TRBV29-1 to TRBJ1-5; TRBD1 agrees at 7 bases. Germline lookup yields CDR1 SQVTM and CDR2 ANQGSEA. V was pared by 7 bases and J by 6 bases, with 9 bases of the junction left unmatched. The length of the CDR3 is 13 residues. The CDR3 reads CSASTGVGQPQHF. CDR3 in DNA: TGCAGCGCATCCACAGGGGTTGGTCAGCCCCAGCATTTT.

The V gene is TRBV5-1, the J gene TRBJ1-1; D remains ambiguous. Germline CDR1 is SGHRS and CDR2 is YFSETQ. With 1 base removed from V and 0 bases from J, the gap between germline ends came to 10 bases. This CDR3 region has 15 residues. The CDR3 nucleotides are TGCGCCAGCAGCTTGACTCCGGAGTTGAACACTGAAGCTTTCTTT. Residues: CASSLTPELNTEAFF.

The chain joins TRBV5-6 to TRBJ1-3, with a tentative D call TRBD1 (5 bases). The CDR3 has 13 residues. The germline CDR1 and CDR2 sequences are SGHDT and YYEEEE. Trimming cost V 3 bases and J 2 bases, with 6 bases left between them. CDR3 region: CASSSRAGNTIYF. DNA of the CDR3: TGTGCCAGCAGCTCCAGGGCTGGAAACACCATATATTTT.